This record covers a single T cell receptor beta chain. This sample was taken from a study of siplizumab effects on memory and regulatory T cells. V lost 5 bases to trimming and J lost 5 bases; unmatched junction nucleotides: 3. The CDR3 has 13 amino acids. Germline V lookup: CDR1 SGHNT, CDR2 YYREEE (reference sequence). Sequencing was performed with immunoSEQ multiplex PCR; in TCRdb, only in-frame clones are kept and a portion is missing. The sample holds some 64,000 clones, around 79% seen once. The receptor was isolated from a human donor in good health. The sequenced material came from memory CD4+ T cells sorted from blood. The chain couples TRBV5-4 to TRBJ2-7; 11 bases align to TRBD2. The CDR3 DNA reads as TGTGCCAGCAGATTAGCGGGGGGGCACGAGCAGTACTTC. The encoded protein is CASRLAGGHEQYF. Full variable domain (missing parts from reference TRBV5-4 and TRBJ2-7): ETGVTQSPTHLIKTRGQQVTLRCSSQSGHNTVSWYQQALGQGPQFIFQYYREEENGRGNFPPRFSGLQFPNYSSELNVNALELDDSALYLCASRLAGGHEQYFGPGTRLTVT.